A single sample is the source of the 13 T cell receptor beta chains below, sequenced in a study of cytomegalovirus exposure and HLA in healthy donors. The PCR employed 60 Vbeta primers together with 13 Jbeta primers. Some clones are missing from TCRdb's copy, which holds only in-frame ones; the method was immunoSEQ multiplex PCR. Among under 200,000 clones, around 80% were seen once, and the ten largest hold 1.9%. Material: PBMCs. These receptors came from a human donor in good health.

About this clone itself: The sample contains more than one DNA sequence encoding this CDR3. The CDR3 region has the DNA TGTGCCAGCAGCTTGGGACAGGGAACAGATACGCAGTATTTT. It yields the protein CASSLGQGTDTQYF. The chain is built from TRBV7-2 and TRBJ2-3; 9 positions match TRBD1. Germline V gene lookup returns CDR1 SGHTA and CDR2 FQGNSA. J was trimmed by 3 bases and V by 3 bases; bases with no gene match: 1. The length of the CDR3 is 14 residues.

The J gene is TRBJ2-1, the V gene TRBV6-6; 11 bases align to TRBD2. Germline V gene lookup returns CDR1 MNHNY and CDR2 SVGAGI (reference sequence). The CDR3 runs to 14 residues. With 6 bases clipped from V and 5 bases from J, the junction kept 3 bases outside the gene matches. CDR3 sequence (DNA): TGTGCCAGCAGAACACTAGCGGGAGACAATGAGCAGTTCTTC. It encodes CASRTLAGDNEQFF.

This clone was picked up a small number of times. The chain couples TRBV7-9 to TRBJ1-5; the match to TRBD1 covers 9 bases. With V trimmed by 3 bases and J by 6 bases, 12 bases remained unmatched. Germline V lookup: CDR1 SEHNR, CDR2 FQNEAQ (reference sequence). CDR3 length equals 17 residues. The CDR3 here is CASSFVAGTGRAQPQHF. Here the CDR3 DNA reads TGTGCCAGCAGCTTCGTCGCCGGGACAGGGCGAGCTCAGCCCCAGCATTTT.

The chain carries TRBV7-6 and TRBJ2-2; D remains unclear. V lost 3 bases and J lost 0, with 2 bases in between. Per the germline V gene, CDR1 is SGHVS and CDR2 is FNYEAQ. CDR3 length: 13 amino acids. CDR3 residues: CASSFTNTGELFF. The CDR3 DNA follows: TGTGCCAGCAGCTTTACGAACACCGGGGAGCTGTTTTTT.

The chain employs TRBV5-5 and TRBJ2-7; possibly TRBD1 for D (6 bases). The CDR3 covers 15 residues. Germline V gives CDR1 SGHKS, CDR2 YYEKEE (reference sequence). V lost 0 bases and J lost 0, with 10 bases in between. The chain's CDR3 is CASSLGTGHSYEQYF. CDR3 coding DNA: TGTGCCAGCAGCTTGGGTACAGGGCACTCCTACGAGCAGTACTTC.

Comments on this clone: Different DNA sequences within this sample yield the same CDR3. The chain has TRBV4-1 and TRBJ2-7; 8 nucleotides align to TRBD1. This CDR3 comprises 15 residues. CDR1 is MGHRA and CDR2 is YSYEKL in the germline V gene. V lost 4 bases to trimming and J lost 3 bases; unmatched junction nucleotides: 8. The CDR3 sequence is CASSRTGTGSYEQYF. The DNA for the CDR3 is TGCGCCAGCAGCCGAACCGGGACAGGAAGCTACGAGCAGTACTTC.

This chain links TRBV6-5 with TRBJ1-2; D is perhaps TRBD1 (6 bases). The CDR3 has 13 residues. Per germline, CDR1 MNHEY and CDR2 SVGAGI. Trimming shortened V by 5 bases and J by 3 bases, and 10 bases separated the two germline ends. As DNA, the CDR3 is TGTGCCAGCAGTCGGACAGCTTACTATGGCTACACCTTC. As protein: CASSRTAYYGYTF.

The chain combines TRBV27 with TRBJ1-1; weak D call: TRBD1 (5 bases). This CDR3 is 16 amino acids long. Deletions cut 3 bases from V and 0 bases from J, with 14 bases between. CDR1 is MNHEY, CDR2 SMNVEV, per germline (reference sequence). CDR3 amino acids: CASSLYQGAVNTEAFF. The DNA for the CDR3 is TGTGCCAGCAGTTTGTATCAGGGTGCTGTGAACACTGAAGCTTTCTTT.

The gene calls are TRBV9 and TRBJ1-5; TRBD1 might be the D (6 bases). V was pared by 0 bases and J by 7 bases, with 11 bases between. CDR1 and CDR2 from the germline V gene are SGDLS and YYNGEE. The CDR3 runs to 14 residues. Here the CDR3 reads CASSVGDTWQPQHF. As DNA, the CDR3 is TGTGCCAGCAGCGTAGGGGACACATGGCAGCCCCAGCATTTT.

The chain couples TRBV4-3 to TRBJ1-3; TRBD1 agrees at 7 bases. Germline CDR1 LGHNA, CDR2 YSLEER. Losses at the gene ends were 2 bases for V and 1 base for J; bases not matched to a gene: 11. The CDR3 consists of 18 residues. The DNA of the CDR3 is TGCGCCAGCAGCCAATGGGGGGACAGCCTACCATCTGGAAACACCATATATTTT. Translation: CASSQWGDSLPSGNTIYF.

J is TRBJ2-1 and V is TRBV11-3, with 8 bases fitting TRBD1. V shed 4 bases, J shed 2 bases, and the junction held 10 bases outside the gene matches. The CDR3 is made up of 17 amino acids. Germline CDR1 SGHNT, CDR2 YENEEA. The CDR3 region has the DNA TGTGCCAGCAGCTCACTCTTGACAGGGGCGGCCTACAATGAGCAGTTCTTC. This translates into CASSSLLTGAAYNEQFF. Looking up the rest from reference TRBV11-3 and TRBJ2-1 gives the full variable domain: EAGVVQSPRYKIIEKKQPVAFWCNPISGHNTLYWYLQNLGQGPELLIRYENEEAVDDSQLPKDRFSAERLKGVDSTLKIQPAELGDSAVYLCASSSLLTGAAYNEQFFGPGTRLTVL.

The V and J genes are TRBV19 and TRBJ1-5; 8 bases are a match to TRBD1. The germline V gene encodes CDR1 LNHDA and CDR2 SQIVND (reference sequence). The CDR3 length is 16 residues. With V trimmed by 3 bases and J by 0 bases, 4 bases remained unmatched. The CDR3 loop is CASSIAGGYSNQPQHF. The DNA of the CDR3 is TGTGCCAGTAGTATCGCAGGGGGCTATAGCAATCAGCCCCAGCATTTT.

This clone was seen once. J is TRBJ2-5 and V is TRBV9; 7 nucleotides align to TRBD2. Germline-derived CDR1 and CDR2 are SGDLS and YYNGEE. V shed 3 bases, J shed 4 bases, and the junction held 9 bases outside the gene matches. The CDR3 length is 15 residues. CDR3 amino acids: CASSASVGGVETQYF. The CDR3 coding sequence is TGTGCCAGCAGCGCCTCCGTGGGGGGGGTAGAGACCCAGTACTTC.